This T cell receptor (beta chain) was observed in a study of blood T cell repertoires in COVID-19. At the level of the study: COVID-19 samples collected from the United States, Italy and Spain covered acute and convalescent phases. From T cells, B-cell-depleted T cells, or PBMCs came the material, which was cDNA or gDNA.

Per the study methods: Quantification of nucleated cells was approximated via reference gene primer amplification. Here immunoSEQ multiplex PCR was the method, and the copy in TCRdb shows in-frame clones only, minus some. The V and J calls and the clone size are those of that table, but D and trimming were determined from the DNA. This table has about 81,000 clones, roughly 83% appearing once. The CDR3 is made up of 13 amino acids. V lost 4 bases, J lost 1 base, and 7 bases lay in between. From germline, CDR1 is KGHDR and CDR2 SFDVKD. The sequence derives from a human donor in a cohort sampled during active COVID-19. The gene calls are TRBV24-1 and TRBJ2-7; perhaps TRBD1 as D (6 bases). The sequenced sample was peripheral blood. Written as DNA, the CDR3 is TGTGCCACCAGTGACGGACAGTCCTACGAGCAGTACTTC. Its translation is CATSDGQSYEQYF.